This T cell receptor (beta chain) was captured in a study of T-cell memory formation after mild COVID-19. V lost 0 bases and J lost 2, with 17 bases in between. The CDR3 runs 17 residues. Germline V gene sequence: CDR1 SGHRS, CDR2 YFSETQ. In its sample, this clonotype was seen a few times. Each CDR3 protein is one row after TCRdb ran MiXCR on the 5' RACE reads. This table holds about 49,000 distinct CDR3 sequences, around 7% found once. The receptor's source is a man between 18 and 29 years old who had mild COVID-19 (a few samples of this study predate the infection). Cell type and time point are not known. Sample: PBMCs or a T cell subset sorted from them (not recorded which). The V call is TRBV5-1, the J call TRBJ2-5, with a possible D match to TRBD2 (6 bases). CDR3 nucleotides: TGCGCCAGCAGCTTGGTACCCCCGGGACTCAATCAAGAGACCCAGTACTTC. Amino acid sequence: CASSLVPPGLNQETQYF.